The clone carrying this TCR beta chain came up many times. The entry originates in a study of CD8 T cells in ankylosing spondylitis. Between the trimmed V and J ends, which lost 3 bases and 1 base, there was a span of 12 bases. The length of the CDR3 is 14 residues. Germline CDR1 and CDR2: DFQATT and SNEGSKA (reference sequence). From the 5' RACE reads, TCRdb called clonotypes with MiXCR, one entry per CDR3 protein. The sample includes 85,000 to 100,000 distinct CDR3 sequences, around 9.4% seen only once; the top ten take just over 5%. The chain links TRBV20-1 to TRBJ2-5, with D possibly TRBD2 on 6 matching bases. This TCR was sampled from a male donor with ankylosing spondylitis or in good health (not recorded which). The sequenced sample consisted of blood, either unsorted or a sorted T cell fraction (not recorded which). CDR3 nucleotides: TGCAGTGCTAGTTTTAGCGGTATCCAAGAGACCCAGTACTTC. Encoded protein: CSASFSGIQETQYF.